The next 8 T cell receptor beta chains were all read from a single sample in a study of identical twins. TCRdb re-derived calls from the 5' RACE reads in MiXCR, one entry per CDR3 protein. The sample has more than 200,000 distinct CDR3 sequences, around 15% seen once. The sequenced material came from memory (CD45RO+) T cells sorted from blood. Receptors originate from a woman between 18 and 29 years old in good health.

In this sample, this clonotype turned up a few times. The chain recombines TRBV6-1 with TRBJ2-5; TRBD1 is a possible D gene (7 bases). This CDR3 is built from 13 residues. V lost 6 bases to trimming and J lost 5 bases, with 13 bases between them. Germline V lookup: CDR1 MNHNS, CDR2 SASEGT. The CDR3 sequence: CASRQTGRETQYF. As DNA, the CDR3 is TGTGCCAGCAGGCAGACAGGGAGGGAGACCCAGTACTTC.

This clonotype was seen more than once but under ten times. The CDR3 loop reads CSGNRGENSPLHF. The DNA for the CDR3 is TGCAGCGGGAACAGGGGGGAAAATTCACCCCTCCACTTT. The genes are TRBV29-1 and TRBJ1-6, with 8 bases that match TRBD1. V gave up 7 bases and J gave up 7 bases; unmatched junction bases: 6. In germline, CDR1 is SQVTM, CDR2 ANQGSEA. This CDR3 contains 13 residues. The complete variable domain, with remaining parts taken from reference TRBV29-1 and TRBJ1-6, reads SAVISQKPSRDICQRGTSLTIQCQVDSQVTMMFWYRQQPGQSLTLIATANQGSEATYESGFVIDKFPISRPNLTFSTLTVSNMSPEDSSIYLCSGNRGENSPLHFGNGTRLTVT.

This clonotype was counted a few times. The chain recombines TRBV10-3 with TRBJ1-2; weak D call: TRBD1 (5 bases). The germline V and J ends were trimmed by 6 bases and 12 bases, with 14 bases remaining between them. This CDR3 spans 11 amino acids. The germline CDR1 and CDR2 sequences are ENHRY and SYGVKD. CDR3 amino acids: CAISDSRRNTF. CDR3 in DNA: TGTGCCATCAGCGACAGCCGTAGAAACACCTTC.

V usage is TRBV6-1 and J usage is TRBJ1-6, with no clear D. CDR3 size: 13 residues. V was cut by 5 bases and J by 7 bases, with 9 bases left in between. The germline V gene encodes CDR1 MNHNS and CDR2 SASEGT. CDR3 in DNA: TGTGCCAGCAGTACACAGATCAATTCACCCCTCCACTTT. Protein sequence: CASSTQINSPLHF.

The chain uses TRBV2 and TRBJ1-5; TRBD1 might be the D (5 bases). Germline assignment: CDR1 SNHLY and CDR2 FYNNEI. The V end lost 6 bases, the J end lost 5 bases, and 14 bases lay between the germline ends. The CDR3 consists of 14 residues. CDR3 nucleotide sequence: TGTGCCAGCAGCGACCGACAGAACTATCAGCCCCAGCATTTT. It encodes CASSDRQNYQPQHF.

This clonotype showed up many times. This chain joins TRBV18 and TRBJ1-2; 8 nucleotides align to TRBD1. Germline V gene sequence: CDR1 KGHSH, CDR2 LQKENI. V lost 3 bases to trimming and J lost 6 bases; unmatched junction nucleotides: 3. The CDR3 sequence is 13 residues long. CDR3 coding DNA: TGTGCCAGCTCACCGGACAGGGCCAATGGCTACACCTTC. Its protein is CASSPDRANGYTF.

This clonotype was recorded only once. The gene calls are TRBV19 and TRBJ1-1; D gene ambiguous. V was clipped by 6 bases and J by 1 base, with 12 bases between them. The germline gives CDR1 LNHDA, CDR2 SQIVND (reference sequence). The CDR3 spans 14 residues. DNA of the CDR3: TGTGCCAGTAGCCAAGCCCTACAGAACACTGAAGCTTTCTTT. Translating it yields CASSQALQNTEAFF.

This clonotype came up a few times. The rearrangement joins TRBV4-1 to TRBJ2-7; the D gene is possibly TRBD1 (6 bases). V lost 4 bases, J lost 3 bases, and 13 bases lay in between. The CDR3 is 14 amino acids. Germline values: CDR1 MGHRA, CDR2 YSYEKL. As DNA, the CDR3 is TGCGCCAGCAGCCGAGCCTTACAGGGCTACGAGCAGTACTTC. Its translation is CASSRALQGYEQYF.